This TCR beta chain was observed in a study of T-cell reconstitution after alpha-beta-depleted transplantation in children. Study findings and constraints: The authors attributed T-cell counts and diversity one year after transplant mostly to newly produced T cells.

Trimming removed 4 bases from V and 10 bases from J, with 20 bases in between. From germline, CDR1 is DFQATT and CDR2 SNEGSKA (reference sequence). CDR3 length equals 13 residues. This clonotype came up a few times. Its specificity is unknown. Molecular barcoding with unique molecular identifiers was used for the TCRbeta library. One entry per CDR3 protein, called by TCRdb with MiXCR from the PCR reads. The table includes approximately 400,000 distinct CDR3 sequences, around 16% detected once. The origin of this receptor is a boy younger than two who had a stem cell transplant for Wiskott-Aldrich syndrome, so the T cells may come from the graft donor. The chain joins TRBV20-1 to TRBJ2-7, with D perhaps given as TRBD1 or TRBD2 (5 bases each). This sample comprised PBMCs, mostly from graft donor cells, obtained 360 days after TCRalphabeta/CD19-depleted stem cell transplant. The CDR3 protein is CSANRDQPSNQYF. DNA for the CDR3: TGCAGTGCTAATCGGGACCAACCATCAAATCAGTACTTC.